This T cell receptor beta chain was recorded in a study of shared clonotypes between healthy human individuals. Regarding the study as a whole: Non-shared clonotypes were found to have lower generation probabilities than the clonotypes that were shared by all four of the sorted-subset donors. Shared across a few donors were roughly 4.7% of the naive CD4 clonotypes.

The CDR3 runs to 14 residues. The germline V gene encodes CDR1 SEHNR and CDR2 FQNEAQ (reference sequence). Germline trimming cut 6 bases from V and 8 bases from J; bases unmatched to any gene: 6. Turning to this clone: As yet, its antigen is unknown.

CD8 cells regarded as naive lacked CD45RO, were positively chosen for CCR7, and omitted terminally differentiated effector memory CD45RA+ cells. Healthy HIV-negative adults with no recent acute infections or vaccinations were recruited as donors. Only Caucasian adults living in Nashville, Tennessee served as donors. Sequencing used immunoSEQ multiplex PCR; TCRdb keeps in-frame clones, though not all of them. The sample has about 2 million clones, over 85% seen once; the top ten hold 0.9% to 1.3%. Sequenced: naive CD8+ T cells sorted from blood. The V and J genes are TRBV7-9 and TRBJ1-4, with 10 bases matching TRBD1. The TCR sequence derives from a man between 18 and 29 years old in good health. The CDR3 nucleotides read TGTGCCAGCAGTAGACAGGGGGCGCAGGAAAAACTGTTTTTT. Residues: CASSRQGAQEKLFF.